The rows below give T cell receptor beta chains drawn from one sample of a study of identical twins. TCRdb fed the 5' RACE reads into MiXCR, producing one record per CDR3 protein. The repertoire holds 520,000 or so distinct CDR3 sequences, with less than 25% as singletons. These data were also filed under a second study, of T cells expressing NK-cell markers.

The sample taken for sequencing was CD4+ T cells sorted from blood. These receptors were obtained from a woman aged 18-29 years in good health. CDR3s include the opening cysteine and the closing phenylalanine or tryptophan. Fields, in order: D gene, J gene, clone size, CDR3 length, V gene, CDR3 protein, CDR3 DNA. D genes are given only for firm matches. Only part of the rows carry a size: once, few, many, or a class if the clone is expanded.

>TRBD2|TRBJ2-1|few|16|TRBV20-1
CSASPVAGGPRNEQFF
TGCAGTGCTAGCCCGGTGGCGGGAGGGCCGCGGAATGAGCAGTTCTTC
>-|TRBJ2-2|-|13|TRBV6-1
CASRTQGYGELFF
TGTGCCAGCAGGACACAGGGATACGGGGAGCTGTTTTTT
>-|TRBJ2-1|many|13|TRBV29-1
CSVEGTFAREQFF
TGCAGCGTTGAAGGGACGTTTGCCCGTGAGCAGTTCTTC
>-|TRBJ2-5|few|14|TRBV7-9
CASSEGHIAETQYF
TGTGCCAGCAGTGAAGGTCACATAGCAGAGACCCAGTACTTC
>TRBD1|TRBJ2-5|few|15|TRBV7-9
CASSFVSGGQETQYF
TGTGCCAGCAGCTTTGTGTCAGGGGGTCAAGAGACCCAGTACTTC
>TRBD2|TRBJ2-2|few|15|TRBV5-1
CASSLAGLATGELFF
TGCGCCAGCAGCCTAGCGGGACTTGCCACCGGGGAGCTGTTTTTT
>-|TRBJ2-7|-|13|TRBV10-3
CAISDGNSYEQYF
TGTGCCATCAGTGACGGAAACTCCTACGAGCAGTACTTC
>-|TRBJ2-1|many|11|TRBV20-1
CSARSDNEQFF
TGCAGTGCTAGGTCGGACAATGAGCAGTTCTTC
>TRBD2|TRBJ2-5|-|16|TRBV20-1
CSAGGTSGDFQETQYF
TGCAGTGCTGGGGGGACTAGCGGGGATTTTCAAGAGACCCAGTACTTC
>-|TRBJ2-1|few|14|TRBV5-1
CASSLETFYNEQFF
TGCGCCAGCAGCTTGGAGACTTTCTACAATGAGCAGTTCTTC
>-|TRBJ2-1|-|14|TRBV6-2/TRBV6-3
CASSYSRNYNEQFF
TGTGCCAGCAGTTACTCGCGGAACTACAATGAGCAGTTCTTC
>TRBD2|TRBJ2-4|few|15|TRBV29-1
CSVRPSGGGGDIQYF
TGCAGCGTTCGCCCGAGCGGGGGGGGCGGGGACATTCAGTACTTC
>TRBD2|TRBJ2-1|few|17|TRBV20-1
CSARPPAGLAGYNEQFF
TGCAGTGCTAGACCCCCGGCGGGGCTAGCGGGGTACAATGAGCAGTTCTTC
>TRBD1|TRBJ2-2|-|15|TRBV5-1
CASSLTGQSTGELFF
TGCGCCAGCAGCTTGACGGGACAGAGCACCGGGGAGCTGTTTTTT
>-|TRBJ1-5|-|13|TRBV20-1
CSARDNTGQPQHF
TGCAGTGCTAGAGATAATACGGGGCAGCCCCAGCATTTT
>TRBD1|TRBJ2-7|-|14|TRBV20-1
CSAGGGTGKNEQYF
TGCAGTGCTGGGGGAGGGACAGGGAAGAACGAGCAGTACTTC
>TRBD1|TRBJ2-7|few|13|TRBV5-5
CASSWDRTGEQYF
TGTGCCAGCAGCTGGGACCGGACAGGCGAGCAGTACTTC
>-|TRBJ2-1|-|16|TRBV5-1
CASSLEAGASYNEQFF
TGCGCCAGCAGCTTGGAAGCAGGAGCATCCTACAATGAGCAGTTCTTC
>TRBD1|TRBJ1-2|few|13|TRBV25-1
CASSSDRGPGYTF
TGTGCCAGCAGCTCGGACAGGGGGCCAGGCTACACCTTC
>TRBD1|TRBJ2-1|once|12|TRBV2
CASKSQGGKGFF
TGTGCCAGCAAATCACAGGGGGGTAAGGGGTTCTTC
>-|TRBJ2-1|-|11|TRBV7-2
CASSYGSGQFF
TGTGCCAGCAGCTATGGCAGTGGGCAGTTCTTC
>-|TRBJ2-7|many|13|TRBV3-1
CASSHDSYYEQYF
TGTGCCAGCAGCCACGACAGTTACTACGAGCAGTACTTC
>TRBD1|TRBJ2-7|once|16|TRBV4-3
CASSQPPGQNLYEQYF
TGCGCCAGCAGCCAACCTCCGGGACAGAATTTGTACGAGCAGTACTTC
>-|TRBJ2-7|few|12|TRBV29-1
CSAADGTYEQYF
TGCAGCGCCGCGGATGGGACCTACGAGCAGTACTTC
>-|TRBJ2-5|many|13|TRBV12-3/TRBV12-4
CASSSTGRETQYF
TGTGCCAGCAGCTCAACAGGGAGGGAGACCCAGTACTTC
>-|TRBJ2-5|-|12|TRBV20-1
CSAWGLQETQYF
TGCAGTGCTTGGGGACTCCAAGAGACCCAGTACTTC
>-|TRBJ1-1|few|13|TRBV20-1
CSARGTLDTEAFF
TGCAGTGCTAGAGGGACCTTGGACACTGAAGCTTTCTTT
>-|TRBJ2-5|-|13|TRBV29-1
CSVERNRKETQYF
TGCAGCGTTGAGAGGAACAGGAAAGAGACCCAGTACTTC
>TRBD2|TRBJ2-5|-|12|TRBV29-1
CSVEREGETQYF
TGCAGCGTCGAGCGGGAGGGTGAGACCCAGTACTTC
>-|TRBJ2-7|-|12|TRBV20-1
CSPTGGTYEQYF
TGCAGTCCGACCGGCGGGACGTACGAGCAGTACTTC
>-|TRBJ1-5|-|17|TRBV7-2
CASSLEGGQGWIQPQHF
TGTGCCAGCAGCTTGGAAGGGGGACAAGGGTGGATACAGCCCCAGCATTTT
>-|TRBJ2-3|few|14|TRBV24-1
CATSDPRSTDTQYF
TGTGCCACCAGTGACCCAAGAAGCACAGATACGCAGTATTTT
>-|TRBJ1-3|-|16|TRBV12-3/TRBV12-4
CASSPGTRASGNTIYF
TGTGCCAGCAGTCCCGGAACCAGGGCATCGGGAAACACCATATATTTT
>-|TRBJ2-3|-|15|TRBV10-3
CAISAGDLEADTQYF
TGTGCCATCAGTGCAGGGGACCTGGAGGCAGATACGCAGTATTTT
>-|TRBJ2-7|-|11|TRBV5-1
CASGYNNEQYF
TGCGCCAGCGGCTATAACAACGAGCAGTACTTC
>TRBD1|TRBJ1-6|-|14|TRBV11-2
CASSLQGDISPLHF
TGTGCCAGCAGCTTACAGGGGGATATCTCACCCCTCCACTTT